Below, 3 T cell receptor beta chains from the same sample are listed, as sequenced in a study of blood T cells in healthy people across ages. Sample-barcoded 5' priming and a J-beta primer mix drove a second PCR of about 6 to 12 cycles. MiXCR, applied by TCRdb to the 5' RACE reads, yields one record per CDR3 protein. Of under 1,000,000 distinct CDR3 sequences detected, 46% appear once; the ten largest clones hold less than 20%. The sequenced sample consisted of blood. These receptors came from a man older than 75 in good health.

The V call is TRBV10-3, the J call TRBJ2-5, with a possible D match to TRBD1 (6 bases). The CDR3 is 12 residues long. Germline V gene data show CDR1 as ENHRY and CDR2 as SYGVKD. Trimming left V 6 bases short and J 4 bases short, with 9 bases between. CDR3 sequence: CAISQGLETQYF. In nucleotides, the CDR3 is TGTGCCATCAGCCAGGGGTTAGAGACCCAGTACTTC.

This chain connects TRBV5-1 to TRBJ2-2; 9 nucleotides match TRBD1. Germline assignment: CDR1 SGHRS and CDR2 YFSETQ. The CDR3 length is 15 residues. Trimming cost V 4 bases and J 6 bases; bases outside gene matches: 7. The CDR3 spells CASSRTGAVPGELFF. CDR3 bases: TGCGCCAGCAGCCGGACAGGGGCTGTTCCCGGGGAGCTGTTTTTT.

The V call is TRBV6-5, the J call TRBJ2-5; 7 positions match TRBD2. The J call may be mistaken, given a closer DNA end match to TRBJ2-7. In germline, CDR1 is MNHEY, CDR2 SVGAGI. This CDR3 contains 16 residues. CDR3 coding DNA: TGTGCCAGCAGTTACTCGATGGCAGCGGGGATCTACGAGCAGTACTTC. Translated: CASSYSMAAGIYEQYF.